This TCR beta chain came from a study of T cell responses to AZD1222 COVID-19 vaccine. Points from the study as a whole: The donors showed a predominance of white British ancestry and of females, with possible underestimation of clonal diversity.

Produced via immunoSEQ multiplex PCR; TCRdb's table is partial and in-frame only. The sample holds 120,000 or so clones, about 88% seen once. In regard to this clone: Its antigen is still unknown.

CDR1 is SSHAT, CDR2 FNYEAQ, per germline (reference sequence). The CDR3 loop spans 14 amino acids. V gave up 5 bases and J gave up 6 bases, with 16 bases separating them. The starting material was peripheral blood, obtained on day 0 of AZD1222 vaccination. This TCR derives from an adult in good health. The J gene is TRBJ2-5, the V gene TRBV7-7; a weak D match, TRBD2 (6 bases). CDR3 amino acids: CASSPGGRGKTQYF. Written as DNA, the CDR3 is TGTGCCAGCAGCCCAGGCGGACGGGGGAAGACCCAGTACTTC. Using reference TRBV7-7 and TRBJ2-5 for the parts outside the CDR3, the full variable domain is GAGVSQSPRYKVTKRGQDVTLRCDPISSHATLYWYQQALGQGPEFLTYFNYEAQPDKSGLPSDRFSAERPEGSISTLTIQRTEQRDSAMYRCASSPGGRGKTQYFGPGTRLLVL.